Below, 14 T cell receptor beta chains from the same sample are listed, as sequenced in a study of response to subunit inactivated influenza vaccine (dated by TCRdb to about 2018). Library preparation was by RT-PCR. Instrument on record: Illumina HiSeq 2500. The public reads were reanalyzed by TCRdb: fastp trimming at Q25, MiXCR alignment, in-frame beta chains only. Every entry covers one CDR3 protein and lists the most common genes and DNA from its rows. This sample holds hundreds of thousands of distinct CDR3 sequences; around a sixth were observed only once. Clones ranked in the top ten supply 11% of the sample. Material: PBMCs from blood, obtained less than 6 days after vaccination. The source is a man in his fifties who received an inactivated influenza vaccine. Donor details come from another sample of the same person, matched by shared clones.

Comments on this clonotype: A much larger clone sits a single nucleotide away, making a read error possible. The V and J genes are TRBV12-3 or TRBV12-4 and TRBJ1-1; D possibly corresponds to TRBD1 (6 bases). The CDR3 consists of 15 residues. CDR3 region: CASSLSATGGRLHSF. In DNA, the CDR3 is TGTGCCAGCAGTTTATCGGCTACCGGGGGGCGCCTTCATTCCTTT.

This rearrangement joins TRBV2 to TRBJ2-7, with no clear D. The germline V gene has CDR1 SNHLY and CDR2 FYNNEI. The V and J ends lost 7 bases and 5 bases respectively, with 21 bases between them. This CDR3 has 15 residues. CDR3 DNA sequence: TGTGCCAGCACTGAGGACGTTATGATGTTCAACGAGCAGTACTTC. Translated: CASTEDVMMFNEQYF.

V gene TRBV10-3 combines with J gene TRBJ2-5; D possibly corresponds to TRBD1 (5 bases). Trimming pared 7 bases from V and 2 bases from J, leaving 17 bases between. Germline loops: CDR1 ENHRY, CDR2 SYGVKD. The CDR3 runs to 15 residues. The CDR3 reads CAIKERQTGQETQYF. Here the CDR3 DNA reads TGTGCCATCAAGGAACGACAGACCGGGCAAGAGACCCAGTACTTC.

There are a few counts of this clonotype. The J gene is TRBJ2-3, the V gene TRBV4-2; D gene ambiguous. Germline-derived CDR1 and CDR2 are LGHNA and YNFKEQ. CDR3 length equals 12 residues. The V and J ends lost 4 bases and 7 bases respectively, with 9 bases between them. The CDR3 DNA follows: TGTGCCAGCAGCCGACTGGGGAATACGCAGTATTTT. It specifies CASSRLGNTQYF.

This chain joins TRBV20-1 and TRBJ2-7; D unclear. Germline V gene sequence: CDR1 DFQATT, CDR2 SNEGSKA (reference sequence). The V end was cut by 5 bases, the J end by 0 bases, with 11 bases between. The CDR3 is made up of 13 amino acids. The CDR3 protein is CSARDSHSYEQYF. The DNA for the CDR3 is TGCAGTGCTCGCGACTCCCACTCCTACGAGCAGTACTTC.

The gene calls are TRBV20-1 and TRBJ2-2, with a tentative D call TRBD2 (6 bases). Trimming took off 4 bases at V and 6 bases at J, with 24 bases between the two ends. The germline gives CDR1 DFQATT, CDR2 SNEGSKA (reference sequence). CDR3 length: 17 residues. CDR3 sequence reads: CSANQQWGWGGAGELFF. CDR3 nucleotide sequence: TGCAGTGCTAATCAACAGTGGGGGTGGGGAGGTGCCGGGGAGCTGTTTTTT.

This clonotype has at least ten counts. The J gene is TRBJ2-1, the V gene TRBV29-1; TRBD1 is a possible D gene (5 bases). This CDR3 comprises 14 residues. Germline V CDR1 and CDR2: SQVTM, ANQGSEA. The V and J ends lost 5 bases and 0 bases respectively, with 11 bases between them. This chain's CDR3 is CSVLQGSSYNEQFF. Here the CDR3 DNA reads TGCAGCGTTCTGCAGGGAAGCTCCTACAATGAGCAGTTCTTC.

V is TRBV6-5 and J is TRBJ2-7, with D tentatively TRBD2 (6 bases). The CDR3 is made up of 16 amino acids. Per germline, CDR1 MNHEY and CDR2 SVGAGI. V lost 2 bases to trimming and J lost 6 bases, with 20 bases between them. CDR3 nucleotide sequence: TGTGCCAGCAGTTACGGAGGGTCACTAGTAATACGCGAGCAGTACTTC. It specifies CASSYGGSLVIREQYF.

This clonotype was detected only a few times. The rearrangement links TRBV28 to TRBJ1-1; maybe TRBD1 (5 bases). Germline V CDR1 and CDR2: MDHEN, SYDVKM. The CDR3 is 16 residues long. The V and J ends lost 6 bases and 0 bases respectively, with 17 bases between them. The CDR3 region has the DNA TGTGCCAGCAGCCTGTACCCCGGGGGAATGAACACTGAAGCTTTCTTT. Its translation: CASSLYPGGMNTEAFF.

This clonotype appeared many times. The rearrangement joins TRBV29-1 to TRBJ2-7; D gene ambiguous. Trimming stripped 4 bases from V and 4 bases from J, with 11 bases between. This CDR3 comprises 12 residues. CDR1 SQVTM and CDR2 ANQGSEA come from the germline V gene. The CDR3 loop is CSVVADRYEQYF. In nucleotides, the CDR3 is TGCAGCGTTGTTGCGGACCGTTACGAGCAGTACTTC.

The chain joins TRBV5-1 to TRBJ2-1, with 13 nucleotides matching TRBD2. CDR3 length equals 17 residues. Germline V gives CDR1 SGHRS, CDR2 YFSETQ. V was pared by 2 bases and J by 1 base, with 3 bases of the junction left unmatched. The CDR3 DNA reads as TGCGCCAGCAGCTTTACTAGCGGGAGGGAGTCCTACAATGAGCAGTTCTTC. Protein product: CASSFTSGRESYNEQFF.

In its sample, this clonotype was seen a few times. V gene TRBV4-2 combines with J gene TRBJ1-4; TRBD1 aligns across 8 bases. The germline gives CDR1 LGHNA, CDR2 YNFKEQ. Trimming took 4 bases from V and 6 from J; bases not matched to a gene: 7. This CDR3 is 15 amino acids long. CDR3 nucleotides: TGTGCCAGCAGCCTTCGCTCAGGGGGCGATGAAAAACTGTTTTTT. This sequence encodes CASSLRSGGDEKLFF.

The chain uses TRBV24-1 and TRBJ2-3, with D possibly being TRBD2 (5 bases). CDR1 is KGHDR and CDR2 is SFDVKD in the germline V gene. CDR3 length equals 16 residues. V dropped 4 bases and J dropped 1 base, with 14 bases sitting between them. DNA of the CDR3: TGTGCCACCAGTGACCCCGGACGGCGGGGCACAGATACGCAGTATTTT. Protein product: CATSDPGRRGTDTQYF.

This clonotype occurred a few times. V usage is TRBV28 and J usage is TRBJ2-7; no reliable D call. The CDR3 runs to 14 residues. Trimming took 7 bases from V and 9 from J, leaving 22 bases between them. CDR1 and CDR2 from the germline V gene are MDHEN and SYDVKM. For the CDR3, the DNA is TGTGCCAGCACCCCCCCGGGCCTCCTCCTTGGGCAGTACTTC. Protein sequence: CASTPPGLLLGQYF.